This T cell receptor beta chain was sequenced in a study of blood T cell repertoires in COVID-19 (dated by TCRdb to about 2020). Concerning the study at large: Collaborator samples came from the United States, Italy and Spain and covered acute and convalescent phases of COVID-19. Deeply sampled blood TCRbeta repertoires from subjects exposed to, actively infected with, or recovered from COVID-19 were included in the dataset. A freely available public database, intended as a resource for researchers studying the immune response to SARS-CoV-2, is where the repertoires were released. The samples were drawn from the first 160 participants of the ongoing ImmuneRACE study and from some 1,300 subjects provided by 6 global collaborators. Where HLA class I and class II types were available, the types were taken from metadata supplied by the sample provider, not from assay-based typing. The material from the prospective study consisted of cDNA or gDNA derived from T cells, B-cell-depleted T cells, or PBMCs. The sample metadata nearly always contained a de-identified subject ID, COVID-19 status, age in years and sex.

Trimming accounts for 2 bases at V and 2 bases at J, while the number of junction bases matched to no gene is 9. The germline V gene provides CDR1 SGHRS and CDR2 YFSETQ. From its cysteine to its phenylalanine, the CDR3 spans 16 amino acids. Only the CDR3 DNA is retained, 48 bases long and in frame from the first base. Collaborating institutions collected whole blood in K2EDTA tubes following their own protocols. Collaborator samples were shipped for TCRbeta analysis as frozen whole blood, isolated PBMCs, or DNA extracted from either sample type. The investigation overall reported the following: How much clinical and demographic metadata was included differed by source and by participant, and the metadata was provided uncurated.

Notes on this clone: Its antigen has not been determined. The input lacks base qualities; no much larger clone sits a single base away.

The immunoSEQ Assay, a bias-controlled multiplex PCR, was used to amplify TCRbeta CDR3 regions from genomic DNA. Regarding the original processing steps: The number of nucleated cells in each sample was estimated from the amplification of reference gene primers within the assay. Sequence reads were collapsed and filtered to measure the absolute abundance of every unique TCRbeta CDR3 rearrangement. For each sample, productive Simpson clonality was calculated as the square root of Simpson's diversity index across productive rearrangements. TCRdb retrieved this table from immuneACCESS and kept in-frame rearrangements only. Not all clones are present; in checked studies, unresolved V genes account for under half, and no reason is known for the remainder. D and trimming were read from the DNA, whereas the V and J calls and clone size are those reported in that table. Present in this sample are nearly 50,000 clones, around 88% of which were seen just once. Roughly 2% of the sample is taken by the ten largest.

This sequence originates from a woman aged 60-75 years with acute or convalescent COVID-19. Sequenced: peripheral blood. The chain is made from TRBV5-1 and TRBJ2-5; TRBD1 matches 7 bases in the middle. The CDR3 region has the sequence CASSFSTGTEQETQYF. The nucleotides read TGCGCCAGCAGCTTCTCGACAGGGACCGAACAAGAGACCCAGTACTTC.